A single sample gave rise to the 7 T cell receptor beta chains below, sequenced in a study of shared clonotypes between healthy human individuals. TCRdb's copy holds only in-frame clones and misses some; the assay was immunoSEQ multiplex PCR. Of 1,400,000 or so clones detected, 97% to 99% appear once; the ten largest clones hold over 0.3%. Sequencing used naive CD4+ T cells sorted from blood. Described subset: CD45RA+ positively selected. These receptors originate from a man aged 25-40 years in good health.

This chain uses TRBV7-9 with TRBJ2-1; D may be TRBD1 or TRBD2 (6 bases each). Trimming removed 4 bases at V and 6 bases at J, with 16 bases between. This CDR3 comprises 15 residues. Germline V gene lookup returns CDR1 SEHNR and CDR2 FQNEAQ (reference sequence). As DNA, the CDR3 is TGTGCCAGCAGCTCTCCCCCCGGGGGCCGCAATGAGCAGTTCTTC. It specifies CASSSPPGGRNEQFF.

The rearrangement joins TRBV2 to TRBJ2-2; tentatively, D is TRBD2 (5 bases). Germline V gene sequence: CDR1 SNHLY, CDR2 FYNNEI. Between the trimmed V and J ends, which lost 6 bases and 1 base, there was a span of 9 bases. The CDR3 extends over 14 amino acids. CDR3 in amino acids: CASRKDWNTGELFF. The CDR3 region has the DNA TGTGCCAGCAGAAAGGACTGGAACACCGGGGAGCTGTTTTTT.

V gene TRBV28 combines with J gene TRBJ1-1; the D is unclear. Germline V gives CDR1 MDHEN, CDR2 SYDVKM. The CDR3 consists of 14 residues. With 7 bases removed from V and 0 bases from J, the gap between germline ends came to 12 bases. CDR3 DNA: TGTGCCAGCACTCCAGGATCGGTGAACACTGAAGCTTTCTTT. It yields the protein CASTPGSVNTEAFF.

The V gene is TRBV1, the J gene TRBJ2-3; the DNA was not used to check the table's D call, TRBD2. TRBV1 is marked as a pseudogene. The CDR3 is 19 amino acids. The CDR3 DNA sequence: TGCACCAGCAGCCAAGCCCGCCGGACTAGCGGGAGTAGCACAGATACGCAGTATTTT. Amino acid sequence: CTSSQARRTSGSSTDTQYF.

The rearrangement links TRBV7-2 to TRBJ2-2, with D unclear. The V gene lost 3 bases and the J gene lost 6 bases, with 8 bases spanning the gap. CDR1 is SGHTA, CDR2 FQGNSA, per germline. CDR3 length: 13 residues. The DNA of the CDR3 is TGTGCCAGCAGCTTCCCCCTACCCGGGGAGCTGTTTTTT. Translation gives CASSFPLPGELFF.

V is TRBV5-5 and J is TRBJ2-7; D gene unclear. This CDR3 comprises 13 residues. Trimming pared 5 bases from V and 2 bases from J, leaving 11 bases between. Germline-derived CDR1 and CDR2 are SGHKS and YYEKEE (reference sequence). CDR3 bases: TGTGCCAGCAGAGACGACAAAGCCTACGAGCAGTACTTC. It encodes CASRDDKAYEQYF.

The J gene is TRBJ2-7, the V gene TRBV11-2; TRBD2 matches 9 bases. V lost 5 bases, J lost 4 bases, and 15 bases stayed unmatched. The CDR3 runs 17 residues. Germline CDR1 SGHAT, CDR2 FQNNGV. DNA for the CDR3: TGTGCCAGCAGCCCACTCCCACGGGCTAGCGGGACTTACGAGCAGTACTTC. Its translation is CASSPLPRASGTYEQYF. The full variable domain, in which reference TRBV11-2 and TRBJ2-7 provide the parts outside the CDR3, is EAGVAQSPRYKIIEKRQSVAFWCNPISGHATLYWYQQILGQGPKLLIQFQNNGVVDDSQLPKDRFSAERLKGVDSTLKIQPAKLEDSAVYLCASSPLPRASGTYEQYFGPGTRLTVT.